The clone carrying this TCR beta chain showed up many times. The antigen is undetermined. This sample stems from a study of early T cells in non-severe SARS-CoV-2 infection. Study summary: Sequencing targeted bulk RNA from unsorted whole blood, leaving chains unpaired.

Study-level findings and limits: Missing private and CD4 specificities, VDJdb matching favored anti-spike CD8 responses.

Separate cDNA molecules each had unique molecular identifiers attached to them. TCRdb used MiXCR to reprocess the 5' RACE reads, holding one entry per CDR3 protein. Of nearly 45,000 distinct CDR3 sequences listed, 9.5% to 13% are singletons. The CDR3 totals 16 residues. Trimming stripped 4 bases from V and 4 bases from J, with 17 bases between. Germline V gene sequence: CDR1 SEHNR, CDR2 FQNEAQ (reference sequence). The sequence was obtained from an adult who was a healthcare worker with PCR-confirmed SARS-CoV-2 infection or an uninfected control (not recorded which). Sequencing used whole blood. The gene calls are TRBV7-9 and TRBJ1-3, with a tentative D call TRBD1 (5 bases). DNA for the CDR3: TGTGCCAGCAGCTCCGACCGCGCAGGGAACGGAAACACCATATATTTT. Its translation is CASSSDRAGNGNTIYF.